What follows are 27 T cell receptor beta chains derived from one specimen sequenced in a study of OX40 agonist ivuxolimab in advanced cancers. Libraries were prepared by immunoSEQ multiplex PCR; TCRdb keeps only in-frame clonotypes and omits some of them. The sample has 20,000 to 30,000 clones, under 95% seen once. The specimen was CD4+ or CD8+ T cells sorted from blood, collected in a trial of the OX40 agonist ivuxolimab. Receptor source: an adult with an advanced solid tumor such as melanoma, head and neck, liver or kidney cancer.

The chain has TRBV9 and TRBJ2-3; the D gene is possibly TRBD1 (6 bases). Germline CDR1 reads SGDLS; CDR2 reads YYNGEE. The V end was cut by 4 bases, the J end by 4 bases, with 13 bases between. The CDR3 totals 14 residues. The CDR3 DNA follows: TGTGCCAGCAGCTTACAGGGTTGGGCAGATACGCAGTATTTT. It yields the protein CASSLQGWADTQYF.

The J gene is TRBJ2-3, the V gene TRBV7-3; 8 bases align to TRBD1. V was clipped by 5 bases and J by 4 bases; unmatched bases: 5. Germline V CDR1 and CDR2: SGHTA, FQGTGA. The CDR3 consists of 14 residues. The CDR3 sequence is CASSRRQGSDTQYF. The CDR3 region has the DNA TGTGCCAGCAGCCGTCGACAGGGGTCAGATACGCAGTATTTT.

The rearrangement links TRBV7-2 to TRBJ1-2; D ambiguous. This CDR3 has 14 residues. The germline V gene encodes CDR1 SGHTA and CDR2 FQGNSA. V was shortened by 9 bases and J by 5 bases, with 19 bases between the two germline ends. DNA of the CDR3: TGTGCCAGATCCCGTGGGGAGCTGAGGTATGGCTACACCTTC. This translates into CARSRGELRYGYTF. Full variable domain (outside the CDR3, taken from reference TRBV7-2 and TRBJ1-2): GAGVSQSPSNKVTEKGKDVELRCDPISGHTALYWYRQSLGQGLEFLIYFQGNSAPDKSGLPSDRFSAERTGGSVSTLTIQRTQQEDSAVYLCARSRGELRYGYTFGSGTRLTVV.

This sequence joins TRBV28 and TRBJ1-4, with D unresolved. This CDR3 contains 14 residues. From germline, CDR1 is MDHEN and CDR2 SYDVKM. Deletions cut 10 bases from V and 0 bases from J, with 12 bases between. CDR3 nucleotides: TGTGCCACTACACGGCATGCAACTAATGAAAAACTGTTTTTT. It specifies CATTRHATNEKLFF.

The J gene is TRBJ2-1, the V gene TRBV19; 9 bases line up with TRBD2. CDR3 size: 15 residues. Germline values: CDR1 LNHDA, CDR2 SQIVND (reference sequence). V lost 11 bases, J lost 5 bases, and 13 bases stayed unmatched. As DNA, the CDR3 is TGTGCCTCCAACCCCGCGGGGGGGGGTCACAATGAGCAGTTCTTC. Protein product: CASNPAGGGHNEQFF.

V gene TRBV5-8 combines with J gene TRBJ2-5; 7 bases align to TRBD1. Germline CDR1 reads SGHTS; CDR2 reads YDEGEE. The J segment lost 4 bases and the V segment lost 4 bases, leaving 7 bases of the junction unmatched. The CDR3 is made up of 14 amino acids. This CDR3 is CASSDWDRTETQYF. The DNA of the CDR3 is TGTGCCAGCAGCGACTGGGACAGAACAGAGACCCAGTACTTC.

The V gene is TRBV9, the J gene TRBJ2-3, with 11 bases fitting TRBD2. V gave up 3 bases and J gave up 2 bases; unmatched junction bases: 5. The CDR3 is made up of 16 amino acids. Germline CDR1 reads SGDLS; CDR2 reads YYNGEE. The CDR3 protein is CASSDGLAGFTDTQYF. Written as DNA, the CDR3 is TGTGCCAGCAGCGACGGACTAGCGGGCTTCACAGATACGCAGTATTTT.

V and J are TRBV13 and TRBJ1-1; the D gene is possibly TRBD1 (5 bases). V was clipped by 1 base and J by 0 bases, with 6 bases between them. CDR3 length: 14 residues. From germline, CDR1 is PRHDT and CDR2 FYEKMQ (reference sequence). The chain's CDR3 is CASSLDRLNTEAFF. CDR3 DNA: TGTGCCAGCAGCTTAGACAGGCTGAACACTGAAGCTTTCTTT.

This clone appeared once. The V call is TRBV6-1, the J call TRBJ2-3, with a weak D call TRBD2 (7 bases). The V and J ends lost 2 bases and 4 bases respectively, with 13 bases between them. CDR3 length: 15 amino acids. The germline gives CDR1 MNHNS, CDR2 SASEGT. This CDR3 is CASSEPGGASDTQYF. In DNA, the CDR3 is TGTGCCAGCAGTGAACCGGGGGGCGCCTCAGATACGCAGTATTTT.

J is TRBJ2-5 and V is TRBV5-4; no clear D gene. The CDR3 has 15 residues. Between the trimmed V and J ends, which lost 1 base and 2 bases, there was a span of 12 bases. The germline V gene encodes CDR1 SGHNT and CDR2 YYREEE (reference sequence). The CDR3 sequence is CASSLKQTAQETQYF. In DNA form, the CDR3 reads TGTGCCAGCAGCTTGAAACAAACCGCGCAAGAGACCCAGTACTTC.

The gene calls are TRBV28 and TRBJ2-7, with TRBD2 matching over 7 bases. Looked up from germline, CDR1 is MDHEN and CDR2 is SYDVKM. The CDR3 loop spans 14 amino acids. The V and J ends lost 7 bases and 3 bases, in that order; junction bases with no gene match: 9. The CDR3 bases are TGTGCCAGCACCTCGGGACTAATCCGCTACGAGCAGTACTTC. Its protein is CASTSGLIRYEQYF.

The chain is built from TRBV14 and TRBJ2-5; 7 bases are shared with TRBD1. This CDR3 contains 18 residues. CDR1 and CDR2 (germline): SGHDN, FVKESK. J gave up 5 bases and V 4 bases, and 19 bases lay outside the gene matches. CDR3 nucleotides: TGTGCCAGCAGCCTGTCGACAGGGTTCACCTTTAGAAGCGAGACCCAGTACTTC. This sequence encodes CASSLSTGFTFRSETQYF.

The V call is TRBV27, the J call TRBJ2-2; D might be TRBD1 (6 bases). From germline, CDR1 is MNHEY and CDR2 SMNVEV (reference sequence). The CDR3 contains 16 residues. V was shortened by 7 bases and J by 6 bases, with 21 bases between the two germline ends. The CDR3 DNA is TGTGCCAGCACCAGACCCGGCAGGGACAACCCCGGGGAGCTGTTTTTT. It codes for CASTRPGRDNPGELFF.

In DNA, the CDR3 is TGTGCCAGCAGCTCCTCTCCTACACCGAGCTCTGGAAACACCATATATTTT. Its protein product is CASSSSPTPSSGNTIYF. The chain carries TRBV7-6 and TRBJ1-3; the D is unclear. CDR3 size: 17 residues. The V end lost 4 bases, the J end lost 0 bases, and 16 bases lay between the germline ends. Germline CDR1 is SGHVS and CDR2 is FNYEAQ.

Only one count was recorded for this clone. The chain's CDR3 is CASSPGGHGILEQYF. Here the CDR3 DNA reads TGTGCCAGCAGCCCCGGGGGACATGGGATTTTGGAGCAGTACTTC. This chain uses TRBV9 with TRBJ2-7; the D call may be TRBD1 or TRBD2 (6 bases each). V was pared by 4 bases and J by 7 bases, with 21 bases between. Germline V lookup: CDR1 SGDLS, CDR2 YYNGEE. The CDR3 length is 15 residues.

The V call is TRBV9, the J call TRBJ2-3; D gene uncertain. Trimming took 1 base from V and 6 from J, leaving 9 bases between them. The CDR3 contains 13 residues. Per the germline V gene, CDR1 is SGDLS and CDR2 is YYNGEE. This chain's CDR3 is CASSVRMGDTQYF. The CDR3 region has the DNA TGTGCCAGCAGCGTAAGAATGGGGGATACGCAGTATTTT.

This clone appeared a single time. The chain combines TRBV7-9 with TRBJ2-5, with unresolved D. The CDR3 has 14 amino acids. Germline CDR1 reads SEHNR; CDR2 reads FQNEAQ (reference sequence). Trimming left V 6 bases short and J 5 bases short, with 16 bases between. CDR3 sequence reads: CASSSDLQWETQYF. CDR3 DNA: TGTGCCAGCAGTTCCGACTTGCAATGGGAGACCCAGTACTTC.

The chain is built from TRBV5-4 and TRBJ1-5, with a possible D match to TRBD1 (6 bases). The CDR3 is 14 residues long. CDR1 SGHNT and CDR2 YYREEE come from the germline V gene (reference sequence). Deletions cut 1 base from V and 6 bases from J, with 11 bases between. In nucleotides, the CDR3 is TGTGCCAGCAGCTTGTGGGGGGCGGGTCAGCCCCAGCATTTT. Translating it yields CASSLWGAGQPQHF.

CDR3 loop: CAWSVWDLGFEAFF. CDR3 DNA: TGTGCCTGGAGTGTATGGGACCTTGGATTTGAAGCTTTCTTT. The chain combines TRBV30 with TRBJ1-1; D may be TRBD1 (5 bases). The V and J ends lost 0 bases and 7 bases respectively, with 15 bases between them. Germline CDR1 reads GTSNPN; CDR2 reads SVGIG (reference sequence). The CDR3 sequence is 14 residues long.

The chain has TRBV7-9 and TRBJ2-5, with a tentative D call TRBD1 (5 bases). Gene TRBJ2-7 matches the end of the DNA better, so the J call may be wrong. The germline V gene has CDR1 SEHNR and CDR2 FQNEAQ (reference sequence). The CDR3 covers 15 residues. The CDR3 protein is CASSTDRISSYEQYF. The DNA for the CDR3 is TGTGCCAGCAGCACCGACAGAATTTCCTCCTACGAGCAGTACTTC.

The chain couples TRBV4-2 to TRBJ2-3; 14 nucleotides line up with TRBD2. The CDR3 runs to 18 residues. Per germline, CDR1 LGHNA and CDR2 YNFKEQ. J lost 1 base, V lost 1 base, and 4 bases had no gene match. The CDR3 bases are TGTGCCAGCAGCCAAGGGACTAGCGGGGGGCCCCGCACAGATACGCAGTATTTT. This codes for CASSQGTSGGPRTDTQYF.

This chain links TRBV5-4 with TRBJ1-1; a possible D gene is TRBD1 (5 bases). The CDR3 is 15 amino acids. The germline V gene encodes CDR1 SGHNT and CDR2 YYREEE (reference sequence). Deletions cut 4 bases from V and 2 bases from J, with 15 bases between. The CDR3 here is CASSPGRGLNTEAFF. The CDR3 DNA is TGTGCCAGCAGCCCCGGGCGGGGCTTAAACACTGAAGCTTTCTTT.

The rearrangement uses TRBV7-8 and TRBJ2-2, with 12 bases matching TRBD2. The V segment lost 4 bases and the J segment 3 bases; nucleotides outside the gene matches: 3. CDR3 length: 16 amino acids. In germline, CDR1 is SGHVS, CDR2 FQNEAQ. CDR3 sequence: CASSSRTSGDTGELFF. The CDR3, as DNA: TGTGCCAGCAGCTCGAGGACTAGCGGGGACACCGGGGAGCTGTTTTTT.

This chain uses TRBV7-8 with TRBJ2-3; D is unresolved. The CDR3 runs 14 residues. Germline CDR1 reads SGHVS; CDR2 reads FQNEAQ. V dropped 1 base and J dropped 2 bases, with 7 bases sitting between them. CDR3 protein: CASSLVLITDTQYF. In DNA, the CDR3 is TGTGCCAGCAGCTTAGTACTTATCACAGATACGCAGTATTTT. Complete variable domain (other parts from reference TRBV7-8 and TRBJ2-3): GAGVSQSPRYKVAKRGQDVALRCDPISGHVSLFWYQQALGQGPEFLTYFQNEAQLDKSGLPSDRFFAERPEGSVSTLKIQRTQQEDSAVYLCASSLVLITDTQYFGPGTRLTVL.

This chain joins TRBV11-2 and TRBJ2-3, with a tentative D call TRBD2 (6 bases). The V end lost 5 bases, the J end lost 2 bases, and 14 bases lay between the germline ends. Per the germline V gene, CDR1 is SGHAT and CDR2 is FQNNGV. There are 15 residues in the CDR3. The CDR3 loop reads CASSPGTVSTDTQYF. DNA for the CDR3: TGTGCCAGCAGCCCAGGGACTGTCTCCACAGATACGCAGTATTTT.

The chain recombines TRBV19 with TRBJ1-4; D perhaps matches TRBD1 (5 bases). This CDR3 contains 13 residues. The V and J ends lost 8 bases and 4 bases respectively, with 11 bases between them. The germline gives CDR1 LNHDA, CDR2 SQIVND (reference sequence). In nucleotides, the CDR3 is TGTGCCAGTCATGGTCAGGGTAATGAAAAACTGTTTTTT. Its protein is CASHGQGNEKLFF.

The gene calls are TRBV9 and TRBJ2-6; possible D gene TRBD2, 6 bases. Per the germline V gene, CDR1 is SGDLS and CDR2 is YYNGEE. The CDR3 is 16 residues long. V lost 3 bases and J lost 4, with 14 bases in between. CDR3 in amino acids: CASSGGLTSGANVLTF. The CDR3 DNA reads as TGTGCCAGCAGCGGGGGACTCACCTCCGGGGCCAACGTCCTGACTTTC. Full variable domain (outside the CDR3, taken from reference TRBV9 and TRBJ2-6): DSGVTQTPKHLITATGQRVTLRCSPRSGDLSVYWYQQSLDQGLQFLIQYYNGEERAKGNILERFSAQQFPDLHSELNLSSLELGDSALYFCASSGGLTSGANVLTFGAGSRLTVL.